This TCR beta chain was retrieved from a study of glioma-infiltrating T cells. Study-wide results and caveats: Only very few CDR3 sequences appeared in both tissue and blood.

Trimming removed 2 bases from V and 7 bases from J, with 6 bases in between. CDR1 is SNHLY, CDR2 FYNNEI, per germline. This CDR3 has 11 amino acids. TCR alpha and beta CDR3 regions were amplified from RNA using iRepertoire nested multiplex PCR. TCRdb reprocessed the multiplex PCR reads via MiXCR and lists one record per CDR3 protein. The sample comprises about 130,000 distinct CDR3 sequences, roughly 20% of which are singletons, and over 12% rests with the top ten. With respect to this clonotype: The antigen is not known.

V is TRBV2 and J is TRBJ2-7, with D uncertain. The source material was glioma tissue, nonneoplastic brain tissue, or PBMCs (not recorded which). The clonotype originates from a human donor with low-grade glioma or glioblastoma, undergoing nonglioma brain surgery, or in good health (not recorded which). CDR3 region: CASSEFREQYF. CDR3 nucleotides: TGTGCCAGCAGTGAATTCCGGGAGCAGTACTTC.